These 15 T cell receptor beta chains originate from one sample sequenced in a study of T cells after yellow fever vaccination. TCRdb independently ran MiXCR on the 5' RACE reads; one entry per CDR3 protein. The table lists 450,000 to 550,000 distinct CDR3 sequences, 19% of them singletons. The sample here was PBMCs, taken 15 days after the yellow fever booster vaccination. These receptors were collected from a man aged 25-45 years who received the YFV17D yellow fever vaccine.

The V call is TRBV15, the J call TRBJ2-6; 8 bases match TRBD1. With 6 bases clipped from V and 2 bases from J, the junction kept 3 bases outside the gene matches. The germline V gene has CDR1 LNHNV and CDR2 YYDKDF (reference sequence). The CDR3 runs to 15 residues. The CDR3 reads CATRTTGAGANVLTF. CDR3 DNA: TGTGCCACCAGGACGACAGGGGCTGGGGCCAACGTCCTGACTTTC.

The rearrangement uses TRBV27 and TRBJ2-2; TRBD2 agrees at 12 bases. The CDR3 has 17 amino acids. J gave up 4 bases and V 6 bases, and 9 bases lay outside the gene matches. The germline gives CDR1 MNHEY, CDR2 SMNVEV (reference sequence). The CDR3 reads CASRRLAGELGTGELFF. The CDR3 nucleotides read TGTGCCAGCAGGCGACTAGCGGGAGAATTAGGCACCGGGGAGCTGTTTTTT.

The chain employs TRBV11-1 and TRBJ2-1; TRBD2 matches 8 bases. This CDR3 is 18 amino acids long. Germline V gives CDR1 SGHAT, CDR2 FQDESV (reference sequence). The ends lost 0 bases at V and 5 bases at J; junction bases unmatched: 12. The CDR3 sequence: CASSLATQLAAYDNEQFF. The CDR3 DNA is TGTGCCAGCAGCTTAGCCACCCAACTAGCGGCCTACGACAATGAGCAGTTCTTC.

This clonotype was recorded a few times. The V call is TRBV7-8, the J call TRBJ2-7; D unresolved. Germline assignment: CDR1 SGHVS and CDR2 FQNEAQ. The CDR3 is made up of 13 amino acids. Trimming pared 1 base from V and 1 base from J, leaving 5 bases between. The CDR3 DNA reads as TGTGCCAGCAGCTTAGAACATTCCTACGAGCAGTACTTC. It codes for CASSLEHSYEQYF.

V gene TRBV6-1 combines with J gene TRBJ2-5; 8 positions agree with TRBD1. Germline trimming cut 6 bases from V and 4 bases from J; bases unmatched to any gene: 7. This CDR3 is built from 14 residues. Germline CDR1 and CDR2: MNHNS and SASEGT. CDR3 amino acids: CASRLGQVSETQYF. Here the CDR3 DNA reads TGTGCCAGCAGGTTGGGACAGGTCTCAGAGACCCAGTACTTC.

The rearrangement joins TRBV19 to TRBJ2-7; D might be TRBD1 (7 bases). The germline V gene encodes CDR1 LNHDA and CDR2 SQIVND (reference sequence). The CDR3 length is 13 residues. V was shortened by 3 bases and J by 3 bases, with 9 bases between the two germline ends. The CDR3 DNA reads as TGTGCCAGTAGTATCAGGGGGGACTACGAGCAGTACTTC. It specifies CASSIRGDYEQYF.

J is TRBJ2-1 and V is TRBV7-2; D is ambiguous. The CDR3 spans 15 residues. Between the trimmed V and J ends, which lost 1 base and 1 base, there was a span of 8 bases. Germline V CDR1 and CDR2: SGHTA, FQGNSA. This CDR3 is CASSLVTPSYNEQFF. The CDR3 nucleotides are TGTGCCAGCAGCTTAGTGACCCCTTCCTACAATGAGCAGTTCTTC.

The CDR3 spells CASSYSGSQETQYF. Here the CDR3 DNA reads TGTGCCAGCAGTTACTCGGGCTCCCAAGAGACCCAGTACTTC. The gene calls are TRBV6-5 and TRBJ2-5; no clear D gene. With 0 bases removed from V and 1 base from J, the gap between germline ends came to 6 bases. Germline assignment: CDR1 MNHEY and CDR2 SVGAGI. The CDR3 consists of 14 residues.

V and J are TRBV10-2 and TRBJ2-1; 15 bases line up with TRBD2. The V gene's germline CDR1 is WSHSY and CDR2 SAAADI. After removal of 4 bases from V and 1 base from J, the junction contained 8 bases not matched to a gene. There are 19 residues in the CDR3. CDR3 sequence reads: CASSGTSGRGSYSYNEQFF. CDR3 sequence (DNA): TGCGCCAGCAGTGGGACTAGCGGGAGGGGCTCTTATTCCTACAATGAGCAGTTCTTC.

This rearrangement joins TRBV28 to TRBJ2-1; the D gene is possibly TRBD2 (6 bases). The CDR3 extends over 12 amino acids. Germline V gene data show CDR1 as MDHEN and CDR2 as SYDVKM. V lost 10 bases and J 9 bases, leaving 16 bases between the germline ends. Written as DNA, the CDR3 is TGTGCCACCGTGCGGGAAACTGGTGAGCAGTTCTTC. Encoded protein: CATVRETGEQFF.

The chain has TRBV20-1 and TRBJ2-7; 8 bases agree with TRBD2. Germline trimming cut 2 bases from V and 2 bases from J; bases unmatched to any gene: 8. The CDR3 contains 15 residues. CDR1 and CDR2 (germline): DFQATT, SNEGSKA (reference sequence). The CDR3 coding sequence is TGCAGTGCTAGACGGGGGGGTAGCGGAACCTACGAGCAGTACTTC. Translating gives CSARRGGSGTYEQYF.

This clonotype showed up just a few times. The rearrangement links TRBV12-3 or TRBV12-4 to TRBJ2-5, with D hard to call. The length of the CDR3 is 13 residues. The germline V and J ends were trimmed by 2 bases and 5 bases, with 9 bases remaining between them. DNA for the CDR3: TGTGCCAGCAGTTTACCCCCCGGGGAGACCCAGTACTTC. Translating it yields CASSLPPGETQYF.

This clonotype appeared a single time. The chain has TRBV5-1 and TRBJ1-2, with a tentative D call TRBD1 (5 bases). CDR1 is SGHRS, CDR2 YFSETQ, per germline. V was shortened by 3 bases and J by 8 bases, with 17 bases between the two germline ends. The CDR3 has 14 residues. The chain's CDR3 is CASSSPGPPGGYTF. CDR3 bases: TGCGCCAGCAGCTCACCGGGACCCCCGGGCGGCTACACCTTC.

There are a few counts of this clonotype. This chain links TRBV20-1 with TRBJ2-1; D uncertain. This CDR3 has 14 residues. Germline-derived CDR1 and CDR2 are DFQATT and SNEGSKA (reference sequence). V was clipped by 1 base and J by 4 bases, with 11 bases between them. CDR3 residues: CSARGRYAYNEQFF. CDR3 nucleotide sequence: TGCAGTGCTAGAGGCCGCTATGCTTACAATGAGCAGTTCTTC.

The CDR3 nucleotides are TGTGCCATCAGCCCTGGGGGACAGTGCGGTGCCTTAATCGGAGCTTTCTTT. Translation: CAISPGGQCGALIGAFF. The chain links TRBV10-3 to TRBJ1-1, with 7 nucleotides matching TRBD1. Germline lookup yields CDR1 ENHRY and CDR2 SYGVKD. The length of the CDR3 is 17 residues. After removal of 6 bases from V and 10 bases from J, the junction contained 23 bases not matched to a gene.